This T cell receptor beta chain was retrieved from a study of cytomegalovirus exposure and HLA in healthy donors. Findings and caveats of the study: TCR sequences were mostly rare, though some public TCRs occurred in many donors.

The study ran its PCR with 60 Vbeta and 13 Jbeta primers. Only in-frame clones appear in the TCRdb table, and some are missing; sequencing was by immunoSEQ multiplex PCR. The table includes around 98,000 clones, over 60% detected once. With regard to this clone: What it binds is not known.

The source material was PBMCs. This sequence was found in a human donor in good health.

The CDR3 DNA reads as TGTGCCAGCAGTTACGCCTCGCGGATCGGTGGCGAGCAGTACTTC. Amino acid sequence: CASSYASRIGGEQYF. The chain combines TRBV6-5 with TRBJ2-7; D remains ambiguous. The V gene lost 2 bases and the J gene lost 6 bases, with 17 bases spanning the gap. CDR1 is MNHEY and CDR2 is SVGAGI in the germline V gene. The CDR3 length is 15 residues.